These 9 T cell receptor beta chains came from one sample sequenced in a study of blood T cell repertoires in COVID-19. Libraries were prepared by immunoSEQ multiplex PCR; TCRdb keeps only in-frame clonotypes and omits some of them. The repertoire includes 150,000 to 200,000 clones, 80% to 90% of them detected once, and roughly 3% sits in the top ten. The sample comprised peripheral blood. The receptors were gathered from a man between 60 and 75 years old with acute or convalescent COVID-19.

This rearrangement joins TRBV6-5 to TRBJ2-7, with 8 bases fitting TRBD1. The CDR3 is 15 residues long. Germline V CDR1 and CDR2: MNHEY, SVGAGI. V lost 6 bases and J lost 4; bases outside the gene matches: 11. CDR3 residues: CASRSSLQGGYEQYF. In DNA, the CDR3 is TGTGCCAGCAGATCATCACTACAGGGGGGATACGAGCAGTACTTC.

This clone was detected a few times. The CDR3 DNA is TGTGCCAGCAGTTCCAACAGGGACAGGCGCAATCAGCCCCAGCATTTT. Amino acid sequence: CASSSNRDRRNQPQHF. The genes are TRBV28 and TRBJ1-5, with 8 bases aligning to TRBD1. V was pared by 4 bases and J by 2 bases, with 7 bases of the junction left unmatched. CDR1 MDHEN and CDR2 SYDVKM come from the germline V gene. The CDR3 spans 16 residues.

This chain connects TRBV5-4 to TRBJ2-1; 8 nucleotides match TRBD2. The CDR3 contains 16 residues. Germline lookup yields CDR1 SGHNT and CDR2 YYREEE (reference sequence). With V trimmed by 1 base and J by 4 bases, 7 bases remained unmatched. The CDR3 loop is CASSLPLAGIYNEQFF. Here the CDR3 DNA reads TGTGCCAGCAGCTTGCCCCTAGCGGGCATATACAATGAGCAGTTCTTC.

The chain has TRBV28 and TRBJ1-2; D is ambiguous. The V gene's germline CDR1 is MDHEN and CDR2 SYDVKM. Trimming removed 6 bases at V and 5 bases at J, with 16 bases between. The CDR3 totals 14 residues. This CDR3 is CASSPDGSFYGYTF. CDR3 sequence (DNA): TGTGCCAGCAGCCCGGACGGGAGCTTTTATGGCTACACCTTC.

This clone was recorded once. The rearrangement uses TRBV6-4 and TRBJ1-1; 10 bases fit TRBD1. The J segment lost 5 bases and the V segment lost 0 bases, leaving 0 bases of the junction unmatched. CDR3 length equals 14 residues. Germline V gives CDR1 MRHNA, CDR2 SNTAGT. CDR3 in DNA: TGTGCCAGCAGTGACTCGGACAGGGGGACTGAAGCTTTCTTT. This sequence encodes CASSDSDRGTEAFF.

As regards this clone: Other DNA sequences in the sample encode the same CDR3. The chain uses TRBV5-1 and TRBJ2-7, with D possibly TRBD2 on 5 matching bases. Germline-derived CDR1 and CDR2 are SGHRS and YFSETQ. The CDR3 contains 14 residues. V lost 2 bases, J lost 0 bases, and 9 bases lay in between. CDR3 loop: CASSLTGSSYEQYF. The CDR3 region has the DNA TGCGCCAGCAGCTTAACGGGGAGCTCCTACGAGCAGTACTTC. Combining the CDR3 with reference TRBV5-1 and TRBJ2-7 gives the whole variable domain KAGVTQTPRYLIKTRGQQVTLSCSPISGHRSVSWYQQTPGQGLQFLFEYFSETQRNKGNFPGRFSGRQFSNSRSEMNVSTLELGDSALYLCASSLTGSSYEQYFGPGTRLTVT.

V and J are TRBV19 and TRBJ2-2, with TRBD1 matching 9 bases. The germline V gene has CDR1 LNHDA and CDR2 SQIVND (reference sequence). The CDR3 has 15 amino acids. The ends lost 6 bases at V and 6 bases at J; junction bases unmatched: 8. This CDR3 reads CASRGPGQGSGELFF. The CDR3 region has the DNA TGTGCCAGTAGGGGACCGGGACAGGGTTCCGGGGAGCTGTTTTTT.

The chain couples TRBV7-9 to TRBJ1-2; no definite D call. Per the germline V gene, CDR1 is SEHNR and CDR2 is FQNEAQ (reference sequence). CDR3 length: 13 residues. Trimming pared 1 base from V and 8 bases from J, leaving 11 bases between. The CDR3 nucleotides read TGTGCCAGCAGCTTAGTGAAAACGGAGGGCTACACCTTC. Amino acids: CASSLVKTEGYTF.

J is TRBJ1-2 and V is TRBV7-3, with D possibly being TRBD1 (5 bases). This CDR3 spans 15 amino acids. V was clipped by 5 bases and J by 5 bases, with 18 bases between them. Germline CDR1 is SGHTA and CDR2 is FQGTGA. In nucleotides, the CDR3 is TGTGCCAGCAGCCCATCGGCGGGACCGCGATATGGCTACACCTTC. Translating gives CASSPSAGPRYGYTF. Looking up the rest from reference TRBV7-3 and TRBJ1-2 gives the full variable domain: GAGVSQTPSNKVTEKGKYVELRCDPISGHTALYWYRQSLGQGPEFLIYFQGTGAADDSGLPNDRFFAVRPEGSVSTLKIQRTERGDSAVYLCASSPSAGPRYGYTFGSGTRLTVV.